This TCR beta chain was sequenced for a study of breast tumors, draining lymph nodes, adjacent tissues. Findings and caveats of the study: Tumor repertoires ranked between lymph nodes and nontumor tissue in diversity, with V and J gene preferences. Tumor T cell lymph node origin was a supported hypothesis, not proven.

The CDR3 length is 15 residues. V was trimmed by 4 bases and J by 5 bases, leaving 18 bases between them. This clonotype was recorded many times. What it binds is not known. Axillary draining lymph nodes of breast cancer patients supplied the node samples. Via MiXCR, TCRdb re-called the multiplex PCR reads, giving one row per CDR3 protein. The sample consists of approximately 190,000 distinct CDR3 sequences, 25% to 40% of them appearing once. The receptor was isolated from a female donor with breast cancer. Some clones in this sample may be carry-over from other donors' samples. The chain uses TRBV12-3 or TRBV12-4 and TRBJ2-7; weak D call: TRBD2 (7 bases). The sequenced sample consisted of axillary lymph node tissue. For the CDR3, the DNA is TGTGCCAGCAGTTCCCCCTTTCGGGGGGCGAACGAGCAGTACTTC. Its translation is CASSSPFRGANEQYF.